Described below is a single TCR beta chain sequence and its context. Its ends do not fully match the called genes, so a read error is possible. These data belong to a study of regulatory T cells in long-lasting Graves disease. Germline V gene lookup returns CDR1 SNHLY and CDR2 FYNNEI. This CDR3 has 13 residues. Both iRepertoire HTBI primers and Arm-PCR of CDR3 regions were used to build the TCR beta libraries. Study processing details: The identification of 60 or so TRBV and 11 to 15 TRBJ segments was made across samples. TCRdb processed the multiplex PCR reads anew with MiXCR; each CDR3 protein has one entry. The V and J calls were determined by TCRdb, not by the authors. The table includes fewer than 550,000 distinct CDR3 sequences, more than 15% detected once. Time point of the sample: newly diagnosed GD, antithyroid drugs for less than 3 months. RNA from PBMCs was the source of the TCR library. The data also belong to a second study, concerning T cells in Graves' hyperthyroidism and ophthalmopathy. In that study: The HTBI primer set drove a first-round RT-PCR of the TCR CDR3.

The receptor was isolated from a woman aged 35-65 years with Graves disease. This chain links TRBV2 with TRBJ2-2; D is possibly TRBD2 (5 bases). Sequenced material: peripheral blood mononuclear cells (PBMCs), taken at new diagnosis, from a patient treated with antithyroid drugs. The CDR3 sequence is CASTPTATGELFF. The CDR3 DNA is TGTGCCAGCACCCCGACTGCCACCGGGGAGCTGTTTTTC.